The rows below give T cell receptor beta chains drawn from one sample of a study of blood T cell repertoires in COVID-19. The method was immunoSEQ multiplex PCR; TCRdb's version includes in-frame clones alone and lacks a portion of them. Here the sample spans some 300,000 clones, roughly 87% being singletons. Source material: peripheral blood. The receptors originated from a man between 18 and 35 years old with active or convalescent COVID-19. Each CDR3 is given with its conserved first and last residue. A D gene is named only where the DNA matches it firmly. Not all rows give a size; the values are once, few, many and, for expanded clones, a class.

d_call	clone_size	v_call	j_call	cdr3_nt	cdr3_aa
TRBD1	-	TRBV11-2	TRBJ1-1	TGTGCCAGCAGCTTAGGAAACAGGGGCACTGAAGCTTTCTTT	CASSLGNRGTEAFF
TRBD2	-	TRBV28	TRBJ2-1	TGTGCCAGCAGTTCAAGGGCCCAGTGGAGCGGGAAGAGCTCCTACAATGAGCAGTTCTTC	CASSSRAQWSGKSSYNEQFF
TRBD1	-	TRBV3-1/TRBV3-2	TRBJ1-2	TGTGCCAGCAGCCATATGGGGACAGGGTATGGCTACACCTTC	CASSHMGTGYGYTF
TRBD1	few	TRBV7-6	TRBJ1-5	TGTGCCAGCAGTCCGGACAGGGGGGGCAATCAGCCCCAGCATTTT	CASSPDRGGNQPQHF
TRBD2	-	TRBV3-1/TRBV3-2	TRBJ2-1	TGTGCCAGCAGCCGGACGGGACTAGCCGAGGAGCAGTTCTTC	CASSRTGLAEEQFF
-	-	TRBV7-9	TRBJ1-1	TGTGCCAGCAGCCGAGGGGGTTCCACTGAAGCTTTCTTT	CASSRGGSTEAFF
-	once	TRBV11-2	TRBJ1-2	TGTGCCAGCAGCTTAACTCCGAACTATGGCTACACCTTC	CASSLTPNYGYTF
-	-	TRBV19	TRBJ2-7	TGTGCCAGTAGTCTAAACAGCTACGAGCAGTACTTC	CASSLNSYEQYF
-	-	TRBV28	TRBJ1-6	TGTGCCAGCAGCCCCCTCGGCGAGGGGACTTACTATAATTCACCCCTCCACTTT	CASSPLGEGTYYNSPLHF
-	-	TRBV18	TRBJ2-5	TGTGCCAGCTCGCCGACAGTAGGCCAAGAGACCCAGTACTTC	CASSPTVGQETQYF
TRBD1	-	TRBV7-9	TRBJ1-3	TGTGCCAGCAGCAAGCCGGACAGGGGGTCGGCTGGAAACACCATATATTTT	CASSKPDRGSAGNTIYF
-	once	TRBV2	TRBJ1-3	TGTGCCAGCAGGAAAGATACACTTAACTACGGAAACACCATATATTTT	CASRKDTLNYGNTIYF
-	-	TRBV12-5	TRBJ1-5	TGTGCTAGTGGTTTGTCCGGAGCATCCGGGGGACAGCCCCAGCATTTT	CASGLSGASGGQPQHF
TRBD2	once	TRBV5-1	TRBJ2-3	TGCGCCAGCAGCCGGGAGCTAGCGGGAGAGGTAGATACGCAGTATTTT	CASSRELAGEVDTQYF
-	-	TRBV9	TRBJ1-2	TGTGCCAGCAGCGCCCGGGATGAAAACTATGGCTACACCTTC	CASSARDENYGYTF
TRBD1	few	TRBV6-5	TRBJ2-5	TGTGCCAGCAGGCACGACAGGGCGGAGACCCAGTACTTC	CASRHDRAETQYF
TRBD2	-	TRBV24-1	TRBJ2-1	TGTGCCACCAGTGAGTGGACTAGCGGGAGCCACGACAATGAGCAGTTCTTC	CATSEWTSGSHDNEQFF
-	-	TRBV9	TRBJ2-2	TGTGCCAGCAGCGTATCAGGCACCGGGGAGCTGTTTTTT	CASSVSGTGELFF
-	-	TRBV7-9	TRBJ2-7	TGTGCCAGCAGCTCAGACAGGACCTACGAGCAGTACTTC	CASSSDRTYEQYF
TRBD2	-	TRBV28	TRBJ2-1	TGTGCCAGCAGTATTCAACTAGCGGGAGGTTACAATGAGCAGTTCTTC	CASSIQLAGGYNEQFF
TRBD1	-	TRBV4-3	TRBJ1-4	TGCGCCAGCAGCCAATTATTCGTCGGGACAGTTGCAACTAATGAAAAACTGTTTTTT	CASSQLFVGTVATNEKLFF
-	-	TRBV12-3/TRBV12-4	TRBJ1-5	TGTGCCAGCAGTCCCCCAGGGTACCAGCCCCAGCATTTT	CASSPPGYQPQHF
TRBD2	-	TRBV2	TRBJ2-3	TGTGCCAGCAGGGCCCTCAGCGGGAGGGCAGATACGCAGTATTTT	CASRALSGRADTQYF
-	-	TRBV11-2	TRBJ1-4	TGTGCCAGCAGCTTTTCAGGGGAAAAACTGTTTTTT	CASSFSGEKLFF
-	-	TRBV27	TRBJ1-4	TGTGCCAGCAGCGCTTGGGCCACAACTAATGAAAAACTGTTTTTT	CASSAWATTNEKLFF
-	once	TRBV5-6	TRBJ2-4	TGTGCCAGCAGCTTGGCAGGGGTCAAAAACATTCAGTACTTC	CASSLAGVKNIQYF
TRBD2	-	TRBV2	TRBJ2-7	TGTGCCACCCTAGCGGGGGGGAACTACGAGCAGTACTTC	CATLAGGNYEQYF